The 26 T cell receptor beta chains in this list originate from one sample, sequenced in a study of blood T cells in healthy people across ages. Then a second PCR, running about 6 to 12 cycles, was carried out with a sample-barcoded 5' primer and a J-beta primer mix. TCRdb fed the 5' RACE reads into MiXCR, producing one record per CDR3 protein. The sample includes hundreds of thousands of distinct CDR3 sequences, approximately 25% of them seen just once. This sample also belongs to another study, concerning T cells of mothers and their children.

The sequenced sample was blood. These receptors were collected from a boy younger than 18 in good health.

The gene calls are TRBV27 and TRBJ2-3; D tentatively fits TRBD1 or TRBD2 (5 bases each). The CDR3 totals 15 residues. V shed 2 bases and J shed 1 base, with 10 bases lying between them. CDR1 MNHEY and CDR2 SMNVEV come from the germline V gene (reference sequence). DNA for the CDR3: TGTGCCAGCAGTTTAACACGGGACCGCACAGATACGCAGTATTTT. This codes for CASSLTRDRTDTQYF.

For this clonotype: Compared with germline, one end of the junction differs, possibly owing to a read error. The rearrangement uses TRBV12-3 or TRBV12-4 and TRBJ2-3, with 7 bases identical to TRBD1. CDR3 length equals 12 residues. DNA for the CDR3: TGTGCCAGCAGGCCGGGGACAGATGCGCAGTATTTT. Translation: CASRPGTDAQYF.

This chain connects TRBV4-1 to TRBJ2-5; D ambiguous. The CDR3 runs to 15 residues. V lost 0 bases to trimming and J lost 0 bases, with 8 bases between them. The germline V gene encodes CDR1 MGHRA and CDR2 YSYEKL. This CDR3 reads CASSQDPTDQETQYF. CDR3 nucleotide sequence: TGCGCCAGCAGCCAAGATCCCACGGACCAAGAGACCCAGTACTTC.

V gene TRBV20-1 combines with J gene TRBJ2-7; possible D gene TRBD2, 6 bases. Trimming took off 0 bases at V and 4 bases at J, with 13 bases between the two ends. The CDR3 contains 14 residues. CDR1 and CDR2 (germline): DFQATT, SNEGSKA (reference sequence). The CDR3 here is CSARDPRAGYEQYF. The CDR3 bases are TGCAGTGCTAGAGATCCAAGGGCGGGGTACGAGCAGTACTTC.

This chain's CDR3 is CASSSGLAGSNEQFF. The CDR3 nucleotides read TGTGCCAGCAGCTCCGGACTAGCGGGATCCAATGAGCAGTTCTTC. The V gene is TRBV13, the J gene TRBJ2-1; 12 positions match TRBD2. Germline V gene sequence: CDR1 PRHDT, CDR2 FYEKMQ (reference sequence). The CDR3 contains 15 residues. V trimming: 4 bases; J trimming: 6 bases; junction bases outside the gene matches: 4.

The rearrangement joins TRBV6-5 to TRBJ2-7, with D hard to call. V was trimmed by 2 bases and J by 6 bases, leaving 11 bases between them. CDR1 is MNHEY and CDR2 is SVGAGI in the germline V gene. The CDR3 has 13 amino acids. CDR3 region: CASSYNWGLEQYF. CDR3 in DNA: TGTGCCAGCAGTTACAATTGGGGTCTCGAGCAGTACTTC.

The rearrangement links TRBV2 to TRBJ2-3; TRBD2 matches 11 bases. The CDR3 spans 20 residues. Germline-derived CDR1 and CDR2 are SNHLY and FYNNEI. J lost 1 base, V lost 4 bases, and 16 bases had no gene match. The CDR3 DNA reads TGTGCCAGCAGTGTAGGTAGCGGGGGGGCCCCAGGCCTCGGCACAGATACGCAGTATTTT. Protein product: CASSVGSGGAPGLGTDTQYF.

This clonotype was observed at least ten times. The chain uses TRBV5-1 and TRBJ2-2; a possible D gene is TRBD2 (5 bases). Germline V gene lookup returns CDR1 SGHRS and CDR2 YFSETQ. Trimming pared 0 bases from V and 3 bases from J, leaving 18 bases between. This CDR3 spans 18 amino acids. CDR3 loop: CASSLGRRSGLDTGELFF. CDR3 bases: TGCGCCAGCAGCTTGGGGCGGCGATCGGGGTTGGACACCGGGGAGCTGTTTTTT.

V and J are TRBV5-1 and TRBJ2-7, with D possibly being TRBD1 or TRBD2 (5 bases each). The V and J ends lost 4 bases and 0 bases respectively, with 14 bases between them. CDR1 SGHRS and CDR2 YFSETQ come from the germline V gene. The CDR3 spans 15 residues. CDR3 amino acids: CASSRWGTASYEQYF. The DNA for the CDR3 is TGCGCCAGCAGCCGGTGGGGGACGGCCTCCTACGAGCAGTACTTC.

The chain is built from TRBV5-5 and TRBJ2-1; 8 bases fit TRBD1. The J call may be in error: the DNA end matches TRBJ2-7 better. In germline, CDR1 is SGHKS, CDR2 YYEKEE (reference sequence). The length of the CDR3 is 14 residues. Written as DNA, the CDR3 is TGTGCCAGCAGTCAGGACAGGGATTCCTACGAGCAGTACTTC. Translated: CASSQDRDSYEQYF.

J is TRBJ2-6 and V is TRBV20-1; D might be TRBD1 (6 bases). The V end was cut by 4 bases, the J end by 2 bases, with 9 bases between. The CDR3 covers 14 residues. CDR1 DFQATT and CDR2 SNEGSKA come from the germline V gene (reference sequence). CDR3 in DNA: TGCAGTGCTAAAAACAGGGCTGGGGCCAACGTCCTGACTTTC. It encodes CSAKNRAGANVLTF.

In this sample, this clonotype turned up a few times. The J gene is TRBJ2-5, the V gene TRBV6-6; possibly TRBD2 for D (5 bases). The J call could be wrong; TRBJ2-7 is a better fit for the DNA end. This CDR3 comprises 14 residues. CDR1 is MNHNY, CDR2 SVGAGI, per germline (reference sequence). DNA for the CDR3: TGTGCCAGCAGTTACTCGAGGGCCTCGAACGAGCAGTACTTC. Translated: CASSYSRASNEQYF.

The chain links TRBV20-1 to TRBJ1-5; D perhaps matches TRBD1 (6 bases). V dropped 3 bases and J dropped 7 bases, with 13 bases sitting between them. Germline CDR1 and CDR2: DFQATT and SNEGSKA (reference sequence). The CDR3 is 13 amino acids. The DNA for the CDR3 is TGCAGTGCTAGGGGGGCCATGGAGCAGCCCCAGCATTTT. It encodes CSARGAMEQPQHF.

This clonotype was observed a single time. The V call is TRBV7-2, the J call TRBJ1-3, with TRBD1 as a possible D gene (5 bases). The CDR3 has 16 residues. V lost 3 bases, J lost 0 bases, and 12 bases lay in between. CDR1 is SGHTA, CDR2 FQGNSA, per germline. CDR3 DNA: TGTGCCAGCAGCTTCATAGGGACTAACTCTGGAAACACCATATATTTT. Encoded protein: CASSFIGTNSGNTIYF. The entire variable domain, with the rest obtained from reference TRBV7-2 and TRBJ1-3, is as follows: GAGVSQSPSNKVTEKGKDVELRCDPISGHTALYWYRQSLGQGLEFLIYFQGNSAPDKSGLPSDRFSAERTGGSVSTLTIQRTQQEDSAVYLCASSFIGTNSGNTIYFGEGSWLTVV.

The chain joins TRBV5-1 to TRBJ2-7; TRBD2 agrees at 9 bases. The CDR3 spans 15 residues. Germline CDR1 and CDR2: SGHRS and YFSETQ. The V gene end was trimmed by 4 bases and the J gene end by 3 bases; junction bases not matched to a gene: 8. CDR3 bases: TGCGCCAGCAGCCCCCAGACTAGCGGCGACTACGAGCAGTACTTC. Translation: CASSPQTSGDYEQYF.

V and J are TRBV6-2 or TRBV6-3 and TRBJ2-7, with 9 positions matching TRBD1. V was pared by 7 bases and J by 2 bases, with 6 bases of the junction left unmatched. The germline CDR1 and CDR2 sequences are MNHEY and SVGEGT. The CDR3 contains 14 residues. The CDR3 DNA is TGTGCCAGCATCTTACAGGGGGCTCCCTACGAGCAGTACTTC. It codes for CASILQGAPYEQYF.

The rearrangement links TRBV7-2 to TRBJ2-5, with unresolved D. The J call may not be correct, given that the DNA end is closer to TRBJ2-1. Germline lookup yields CDR1 SGHTA and CDR2 FQGNSA. This CDR3 has 13 residues. The CDR3 bases are TGTGCCAGCAGCCCAGAACGAAGTGGTGAGCAGTTCTTC. Translation gives CASSPERSGEQFF.

The J gene is TRBJ1-2, the V gene TRBV4-1, with D hard to call. Germline V gene data show CDR1 as MGHRA and CDR2 as YSYEKL. V dropped 1 base and J dropped 2 bases, with 11 bases sitting between them. This CDR3 is built from 15 residues. Written as DNA, the CDR3 is TGCGCCAGCAGCCAAGGGGTGGCGGGCAACTATGGCTACACCTTC. Amino acids: CASSQGVAGNYGYTF.

The CDR3 is CASSQDRRGGYNEQFF. DNA of the CDR3: TGCGCCAGCAGCCAAGATCGGCGGGGGGGCTACAATGAGCAGTTCTTC. V usage is TRBV4-1 and J usage is TRBJ2-1; 9 bases line up with TRBD2. V gave up 0 bases and J gave up 3 bases; unmatched junction bases: 3. This CDR3 contains 16 residues. CDR1 MGHRA and CDR2 YSYEKL come from the germline V gene.

This clonotype showed up many times. CDR3 sequence (DNA): TGCGCCAGCAGCCAAAGGGCCGCCTGGGACAGGGCCACCTACGAGCAGTACTTC. The encoded protein is CASSQRAAWDRATYEQYF. This chain joins TRBV4-1 and TRBJ2-7; TRBD1 matches at 9 bases. With V trimmed by 2 bases and J by 2 bases, 13 bases remained unmatched. Germline assignment: CDR1 MGHRA and CDR2 YSYEKL. The CDR3 has 18 residues.

The V and J genes are TRBV28 and TRBJ2-1; 8 bases are shared with TRBD1. Gene TRBJ2-5 matches the end of the DNA better, so the J call may be wrong. The CDR3 consists of 14 residues. CDR1 is MDHEN and CDR2 is SYDVKM in the germline V gene. The chain's CDR3 is CASSSRQGPETQYF. DNA of the CDR3: TGTGCCAGCAGTTCACGACAGGGGCCAGAGACCCAGTACTTC.

DNA for the CDR3: TGCGCCAGCAGCAAATCGGTGGGGGATGCGCCTGGGGCCAACGTCCTGACTTTC. The encoded protein is CASSKSVGDAPGANVLTF. V gene TRBV21-1 combines with J gene TRBJ2-6; the D segment call TRBD1 is taken from the table without a DNA check. TRBV21-1 is annotated as a pseudogene. The length of the CDR3 is 18 residues.

The genes are TRBV4-3 and TRBJ1-3; D gene ambiguous. Germline lookup yields CDR1 LGHNA and CDR2 YSLEER. This CDR3 has 15 residues. The ends were cut back, 1 base at V and 1 base at J, with 8 bases in the middle. CDR3 residues: CASSQVRASGNTIYF. The DNA for the CDR3 is TGCGCCAGCAGCCAAGTACGGGCTTCTGGAAACACCATATATTTT.

This clonotype has more than one count but fewer than ten. This rearrangement joins TRBV20-1 to TRBJ2-3, with 8 bases aligning to TRBD2. Germline loops: CDR1 DFQATT, CDR2 SNEGSKA (reference sequence). This CDR3 has 15 amino acids. The V gene end was trimmed by 6 bases and the J gene end by 2 bases; junction bases not matched to a gene: 10. This chain's CDR3 is CSASGSRGHTDTQYF. In DNA, the CDR3 is TGCAGTGCCAGCGGGAGCCGGGGGCACACAGATACGCAGTATTTT.

This clonotype was counted between two and nine times. The gene calls are TRBV7-2 and TRBJ2-2; TRBD1 is a possible D gene (5 bases). With 4 bases removed from V and 1 base from J, the gap between germline ends came to 7 bases. Germline values: CDR1 SGHTA, CDR2 FQGNSA. The CDR3 runs to 14 residues. The CDR3 nucleotides read TGTGCCAGCAGCTCTCAGGGGAACACCGGGGAGCTGTTTTTT. Its translation is CASSSQGNTGELFF. Supplemented by reference TRBV7-2 and TRBJ2-2, the full variable domain reads GAGVSQSPSNKVTEKGKDVELRCDPISGHTALYWYRQSLGQGLEFLIYFQGNSAPDKSGLPSDRFSAERTGGSVSTLTIQRTQQEDSAVYLCASSSQGNTGELFFGEGSRLTVL.

Only a few counts were recorded for this clonotype. V and J are TRBV4-1 and TRBJ1-3; D not certain. CDR3 size: 16 residues. The germline V gene has CDR1 MGHRA and CDR2 YSYEKL. Trimming removed 7 bases from V and 4 bases from J, with 20 bases in between. CDR3: CASKSIGRVAGNTIYF. The CDR3 DNA follows: TGCGCCAGCAAGTCGATAGGTCGGGTAGCGGGAAACACCATATATTTT.